This T cell receptor (beta chain) comes out of a study of blood T cell repertoires in COVID-19. Study summary: COVID-19 samples collected from the United States, Italy and Spain covered acute and convalescent phases.

TCRdb keeps only in-frame clones here, not all; method: immunoSEQ multiplex PCR. The table lists about 100,000 clones, 80% to 90% of them singletons, with approximately 2.6% in the top ten. V shed 2 bases and J shed 3 bases, with 5 bases lying between them. This CDR3 is built from 13 residues. The V gene's germline CDR1 is GTSNPN and CDR2 SVGIG (reference sequence). Material: PBMCs or T cells enriched from blood (not recorded which). The V gene is TRBV30, the J gene TRBJ1-6; TRBD1 is a possible D gene (5 bases). The receptor comes from a woman aged 45-65 years who had recovered from COVID-19. In DNA, the CDR3 is TGTGCCTGGAGTCAGGGCTATAATTCACCCCTCCACTTT. As protein: CAWSQGYNSPLHF. Looking up the rest from reference TRBV30 and TRBJ1-6 gives the full variable domain: SQTIHQWPATLVQPVGSPLSLECTVEGTSNPNLYWYRQAAGRGLQLLFYSVGIGQISSEVPQNLSASRPQDRQFILSSKKLLLSDSGFYLCAWSQGYNSPLHFGNGTRLTVT.